This T cell receptor (beta chain) was documented in a study of human T cells and chemical hapten exposure. TCRdb redid the calling of the RACE reads with MiXCR, one entry per CDR3 protein. The table lists 150,000 to 200,000 distinct CDR3 sequences, around 23% of them singletons. Stated time point: patch test 3, about 24 weeks after DPC sensitization. As for treatment: therapeutic diphenylcyclopropenone sensitization with weekly scalp DPC. This clonotype was seen a few times. The germline V gene has CDR1 SEHNR and CDR2 FQNEAQ (reference sequence). The CDR3 length is 18 residues. V was pared by 1 base and J by 2 bases, with 18 bases between.

This TCR derives from a woman aged 40 to 55 with alopecia areata. Some clones in this sample may be carry-over from other donors' samples. Specimen: whole blood, collected in connection with sensitization to the hapten diphenylcyclopropenone (DPC). The chain couples TRBV7-9 to TRBJ2-4, with D perhaps matching TRBD1 or TRBD2 (6 bases each). The CDR3 loop is CASSLGGGGGVSKNIQYF. The CDR3 DNA reads as TGTGCCAGCAGCTTAGGAGGGGGAGGAGGGGTATCCAAAAACATTCAGTACTTC.